A selection of T cell receptor beta chains follows, all from one sample in a study of shared clonotypes between healthy human individuals. Measured with immunoSEQ multiplex PCR; TCRdb has only the in-frame clones, and not every one. The data hold about 2.1 million clones, with 90% to 95% observed a single time. Sequences were obtained from naive CD8+ T cells from PBMCs. The source of these receptors is a man between 18 and 29 years old in good health. Some clones in this sample may be carry-over from other donors' samples. The CDR3 runs from the conserved cysteine through the conserved F or W. Fields, in order: CDR3 length, D gene, V gene, J gene, CDR3 protein. The D gene is left open where the match is weak.

>14|.|TRBV30|TRBJ2-7
CAGVSLGVSYEQYF
>15|.|TRBV11-2|TRBJ1-3
CASSSRLSSGNTIYF
>14|.|TRBV9|TRBJ2-1
CASSVAGARYEQFF
>16|TRBD1|TRBV19|TRBJ2-7
CASSPGFGQGTYEQYF
>14|TRBD2|TRBV27|TRBJ2-7
CASSYGGRAYEQYF
>15|.|TRBV7-9|TRBJ2-6
CASSLAFSGANVLTF
>16|.|TRBV28|TRBJ2-2
CASSPTAGVNTGELFF
>14|.|TRBV4-1|TRBJ2-1
CASSQLGGGNEQFF
>13|.|TRBV10-3|TRBJ2-1
CAIRRELYNEQFF
>15|.|TRBV27|TRBJ1-2
CASSLSIKGDYGYTF
>15|.|TRBV11-2|TRBJ2-3
CASSPLGGDPDTQYF
>14|.|TRBV7-9|TRBJ1-5
CASSPGGPNQPQHF
>15|.|TRBV7-2|TRBJ2-4
CASSLRGIAKNIQYF
>13|.|TRBV27|TRBJ1-1
CASSLGGSNEAFF
>18|.|TRBV7-8|TRBJ2-3
CASSDRLPYGPTTDTQYF
>14|TRBD1|TRBV6-5|TRBJ1-2
CASSPGRGNYGYTF
>14|TRBD2|TRBV19|TRBJ2-7
CASHPAGAAYEQYF
>15|.|TRBV27|TRBJ2-7
CASSLGNGGTYEQYF
>17|.|TRBV7-9|TRBJ1-1
CASSLRPGGGVNTEAFF
>15|TRBD2|TRBV9|TRBJ2-7
CASSVASGSVYEQYF
>15|TRBD2|TRBV15|TRBJ2-4
CATSRDGLAGNIQYF
>15|TRBD1|TRBV5-4|TRBJ1-2
CASRDRDRGNDGYTF
>16|.|TRBV4-2|TRBJ1-3
CASSQAPGDTGNTIYF
>17|TRBD2|TRBV10-3|TRBJ2-2
CAIQRTSGSRDTGELFF
>16|TRBD1|TRBV7-6|TRBJ1-2
CASSRGTALANYGYTF
>13|.|TRBV10-1|TRBJ2-1
CASSDGPVGEQFF
>14|TRBD1|TRBV5-5|TRBJ2-7
CASSLTGGRDEQYF
>14|.|TRBV11-2|TRBJ2-1
CASSSYRVVGEQFF
>14|.|TRBV27|TRBJ1-2
CASSLYPANYGYTF
>14|TRBD2|TRBV27|TRBJ2-7
CASSFSSGSYEQYF
>14|TRBD2|TRBV25-1|TRBJ2-5
CASSWTSGSETQYF
>16|TRBD1|TRBV7-3|TRBJ2-1
CASSLTWGTVYNEQFF
>11|TRBD1|TRBV29-1|TRBJ2-2
CSVRTGYGLFF
>13|.|TRBV25-1|TRBJ1-1
CASRLTGSAEAFF
>20|TRBD1|TRBV19|TRBJ1-2
CASSPTTDTDRGLPNYGYTF
>16|.|TRBV11-2|TRBJ2-6
CASSTTSSPGANVLTF
>13|.|TRBV28|TRBJ2-5
CASRNPGSETQYF
>14|TRBD2|TRBV28|TRBJ2-7
CASRGLASSYEQYF
>14|TRBD1|TRBV6-1|TRBJ1-1
CASIWEGANTEAFF
>17|TRBD1|TRBV5-1|TRBJ2-7
CASSLLDRQGKAYEQYF
>12|.|TRBV6-1|TRBJ2-5
CASSGRQETQYF
>13|.|TRBV6-4|TRBJ2-1
CASSDVEGNEQFF
>16|.|TRBV18|TRBJ1-2
CASSPPGGRVNYGYTF
>13|TRBD1|TRBV5-4|TRBJ1-3
CASSWDRGNTIYF
>15|TRBD2|TRBV27|TRBJ2-7
CASSPTSGGSYEQYF
>14|.|TRBV18|TRBJ2-7
CASSTGTTAYEQYF
>13|.|TRBV7-9|TRBJ2-5
CASSLGGIETQYF
>17|.|TRBV5-6|TRBJ2-1
CASSLTFGGVAYNEQFF
>16|.|TRBV28|TRBJ2-2
CASIPRPGWGTGELFF
>16|TRBD1|TRBV9|TRBJ2-1
CASSKRTGQIYNEQFF
>15|.|TRBV6-5|TRBJ1-4
CASSYGGGGSEKLFF
>14|TRBD1|TRBV19|TRBJ2-1
CASSRDRPYNEQFF
>15|TRBD1|TRBV29-1|.
CSVTLRDRGSYEQYF
>12|.|TRBV6-5|TRBJ1-1
CASSYDAGEAFF
>12|.|TRBV6-4|TRBJ2-7
CASSDRDLEQYF
>17|.|TRBV4-1|TRBJ1-3
CASSQEEWEWSGNTIYF
>13|.|TRBV7-8|TRBJ2-7
CASSLSWEYEQYF
>16|.|TRBV6-6|TRBJ2-2
CASSLLSVTWAGELFF
>16|.|TRBV7-9|TRBJ1-4
CASSHGPGSANEKLFF